Presented here are 7 T cell receptor beta chains from one specimen sequenced in a study of CD8 T cells in Susac syndrome. Reverse transcription used roughly 0.45 to 1 ug RNA and random hexamers. Each CDR3 protein is one row after TCRdb ran MiXCR on the immunoSEQ multiplex PCR reads. The profile covers some 240,000 distinct CDR3 sequences, with 90% to 97% appearing a single time and under 0.12% taken by the ten largest. Material: CD4+ T cells from PBMCs. These receptors were obtained from a human donor with Susac syndrome.

This rearrangement joins TRBV7-9 to TRBJ2-3; 8 bases match TRBD1. From germline, CDR1 is SEHNR and CDR2 FQNEAQ (reference sequence). The CDR3 totals 14 residues. The V segment lost 6 bases and the J segment 6 bases; nucleotides outside the gene matches: 8. CDR3 in amino acids: CASRTGTGGDTQYF. The CDR3 DNA sequence: TGTGCCAGCAGAACCGGGACAGGCGGGGATACGCAGTATTTT.

The chain is built from TRBV12-5 and TRBJ2-4; no reliable D call. Germline CDR1 and CDR2: LGHNT and FRNRAP. This CDR3 region has 15 residues. The V end lost 8 bases, the J end lost 4 bases, and 18 bases lay between the germline ends. CDR3 DNA sequence: TGTGCTAGTTCCAATGCCGCGGAAAGGAAAAACATTCAGTACTTC. This translates into CASSNAAERKNIQYF.

V usage is TRBV15 and J usage is TRBJ2-6; no firm D call. The CDR3 has 14 amino acids. Trimming removed 1 base from V and 4 bases from J, with 5 bases in between. Germline CDR1 reads LNHNV; CDR2 reads YYDKDF (reference sequence). The CDR3 loop reads CATSRGAGANVLTF. For the CDR3, the DNA is TGTGCCACCAGCAGAGGGGCAGGGGCCAACGTCCTGACTTTC.

CDR3 sequence reads: CASSQGTGPLYEQYF. CDR3 nucleotides: TGCGCCAGCAGCCAAGGGACAGGGCCCCTCTACGAGCAGTACTTC. The chain links TRBV4-1 to TRBJ2-7; 8 nucleotides align to TRBD1. J was trimmed by 3 bases and V by 1 base; bases with no gene match: 5. Germline CDR1 is MGHRA and CDR2 is YSYEKL. The CDR3 is 15 amino acids.

This clonotype was picked up one time. J is TRBJ2-1 and V is TRBV29-1; 8 nucleotides align to TRBD2. The V gene end was trimmed by 5 bases and the J gene end by 4 bases; junction bases not matched to a gene: 1. The CDR3 is 12 residues long. Germline-derived CDR1 and CDR2 are SQVTM and ANQGSEA. The CDR3 DNA is TGCAGCGTTTCTAGCGGGTACAATGAGCAGTTCTTC. Its protein product is CSVSSGYNEQFF.

The chain has TRBV4-1 and TRBJ2-5; possibly TRBD2 for D (6 bases). Between the trimmed V and J ends, which lost 0 bases and 4 bases, there was a span of 12 bases. The CDR3 sequence is 15 residues long. Germline lookup yields CDR1 MGHRA and CDR2 YSYEKL. In DNA form, the CDR3 reads TGCGCCAGCAGCCAAGATCGACGGGAGCGAGAGACCCAGTACTTC. Translation: CASSQDRRERETQYF.

The rearrangement links TRBV9 to TRBJ2-1, with a possible D match to TRBD1 (5 bases). Germline assignment: CDR1 SGDLS and CDR2 YYNGEE. Trimming stripped 3 bases from V and 10 bases from J, with 8 bases between. The CDR3 runs to 11 residues. CDR3 protein: CASSARTEQFF. The CDR3 bases are TGTGCCAGCAGCGCGAGGACAGAGCAGTTCTTC.